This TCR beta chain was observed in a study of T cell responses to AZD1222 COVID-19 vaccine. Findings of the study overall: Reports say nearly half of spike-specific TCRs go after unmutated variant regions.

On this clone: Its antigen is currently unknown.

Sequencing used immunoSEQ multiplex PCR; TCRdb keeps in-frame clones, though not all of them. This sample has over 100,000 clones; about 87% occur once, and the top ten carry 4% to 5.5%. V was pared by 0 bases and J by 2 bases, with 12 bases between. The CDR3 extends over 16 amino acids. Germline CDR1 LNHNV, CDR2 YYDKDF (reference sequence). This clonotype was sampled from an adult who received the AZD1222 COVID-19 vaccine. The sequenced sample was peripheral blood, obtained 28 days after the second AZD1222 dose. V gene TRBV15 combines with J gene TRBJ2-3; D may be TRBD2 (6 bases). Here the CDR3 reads CATSREEGGPTDTQYF. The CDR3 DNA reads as TGTGCCACCAGCAGAGAGGAGGGTGGTCCCACAGATACGCAGTATTTT.